Listed below are T cell receptor beta chains from one sample, sequenced in a study of siplizumab effects on memory and regulatory T cells. Measured with immunoSEQ multiplex PCR; TCRdb has only the in-frame clones, and not every one. This table holds about 100,000 clones, about 90% found once. The sample taken for sequencing was CD4+ T cells sorted from blood. The receptor source for this set is a human donor in good health. The CDR3 runs from the conserved cysteine through the conserved F or W. Each record gives: J gene, clone size, D gene, V gene, CDR3 DNA, CDR3 protein. D genes are given only for firm matches. Rows give clone size only sometimes, using once, few, many, or a class for an expanded clone.

J: TRBJ2-1
size: -
D: -
V: TRBV7-8
DNA: TGTGCCAGCAGACGCCGCAGACTAGACTTCAATGAGCAGTTCTTC
CDR3: CASRRRRLDFNEQFF

J: TRBJ2-1
size: once
D: TRBD1
V: TRBV28
DNA: TGTGCCAGCAGATTCGACAGGGCGAATGAGCAGTTCTTC
CDR3: CASRFDRANEQFF

J: TRBJ1-4
size: -
D: -
V: TRBV30
DNA: TGTGCCTGGAGTGTAAATTCTGGCAGCCGTGCAACTAATGAAAAACTGTTTTTT
CDR3: CAWSVNSGSRATNEKLFF

J: TRBJ2-7
size: -
D: -
V: TRBV13
DNA: TGTGCCAGCAGCTTGACACAGGGAAACTACGAGCAGTACTTC
CDR3: CASSLTQGNYEQYF

J: TRBJ1-5
size: -
D: TRBD1
V: TRBV9
DNA: TGTGCCAGCAGTCCGGACAGGGCGAGCAATCAGCCCCAGCATTTT
CDR3: CASSPDRASNQPQHF

J: TRBJ1-5
size: once
D: -
V: TRBV19
DNA: TGTGCCAGTAGCTTTCCGACTATCCGTGAGGGCAATCAGCCCCAGCATTTT
CDR3: CASSFPTIREGNQPQHF

J: TRBJ1-4
size: -
D: TRBD1
V: TRBV29-1
DNA: TGCAGCGTTACACAGGGGGCGTTGGCTAATGAAAAACTGTTTTTT
CDR3: CSVTQGALANEKLFF

J: TRBJ2-1
size: -
D: TRBD2
V: TRBV6-6
DNA: TGTGCCAGCAGGGGACGGGGGGTCGGCGGGTTCAGCGAGCAGTTCTTC
CDR3: CASRGRGVGGFSEQFF

J: TRBJ2-7
size: -
D: -
V: TRBV27
DNA: TGTGCCAGCAGGCCCCCTAGAGGTGAGCAGTACTTC
CDR3: CASRPPRGEQYF

J: TRBJ2-7
size: -
D: -
V: TRBV21-1
DNA: TGTGCCAGCAGCAAAGAGACACTTGGCTACGAGCAGTACTTC
CDR3: CASSKETLGYEQYF

J: TRBJ2-7
size: -
D: -
V: TRBV29-1
DNA: TGCAGCGTTGGTAGAGTAACCAGTCCCGAGCAGTACTTC
CDR3: CSVGRVTSPEQYF

J: TRBJ1-2
size: -
D: -
V: TRBV27
DNA: TGTGCCAGCAGCCCCCCGGACAGAACCTATGGCTACACCTTC
CDR3: CASSPPDRTYGYTF

J: TRBJ2-1
size: -
D: TRBD2
V: TRBV28
DNA: TGTGCCAGCAGCCCGACTAGCGGGATGGGGAATGAGCAGTTCTTC
CDR3: CASSPTSGMGNEQFF

J: TRBJ2-1
size: -
D: -
V: TRBV7-3
DNA: TGTGCCAGCAGCCCGGGACTTTCTAACAATGAGCAGTTCTTC
CDR3: CASSPGLSNNEQFF

J: TRBJ2-2
size: -
D: TRBD2
V: TRBV7-9
DNA: TGTGCCAGCAGCTTAACTAGCGGGAAGGTCGGGGAGCTGTTTTTT
CDR3: CASSLTSGKVGELFF

J: TRBJ2-5
size: -
D: -
V: TRBV20-1
DNA: TGCAGTGCTAGAGGTCAAGAGACCCAGTACTTC
CDR3: CSARGQETQYF

J: TRBJ1-1
size: -
D: -
V: TRBV29-1
DNA: TGCAGCGGGGGACAAATGAACACTGAAGCTTTCTTT
CDR3: CSGGQMNTEAFF

J: TRBJ1-3
size: -
D: -
V: TRBV7-7
DNA: TGTGCCAGCAGCCCACAGCCAATTCCTGGAAACACCATATATTTT
CDR3: CASSPQPIPGNTIYF

J: TRBJ1-1
size: -
D: -
V: TRBV18
DNA: TGTGCCAGCTCACTTGCGGGCAGAGAGATAGGTCGAGCTTTCTTT
CDR3: CASSLAGREIGRAFF

J: TRBJ1-1
size: -
D: -
V: TRBV19
DNA: TGTGCCAGTAGTATGAGGCAGAAGTTGAACACTGAAGCTTTCTTT
CDR3: CASSMRQKLNTEAFF

J: TRBJ2-4
size: -
D: -
V: TRBV20-1
DNA: TGCAGTGCGGAGGCCAAAAACATTCAGTACTTC
CDR3: CSAEAKNIQYF

J: TRBJ2-7
size: -
D: TRBD1
V: TRBV27
DNA: TGTGCCAGCACCCCGTCCGGGACAGGGATGTACGAGCAGTACTTC
CDR3: CASTPSGTGMYEQYF

J: TRBJ2-3
size: -
D: TRBD2
V: TRBV19
DNA: TGTGCCAGTAGTATGTCGGCTAGCGGGCTGGATACGCAGTATTTT
CDR3: CASSMSASGLDTQYF

J: TRBJ2-1
size: -
D: TRBD2
V: TRBV5-1
DNA: TGCGCCAGCAGATTCCTAGCGGAGGAGGGGAATGAGCAGTTCTTC
CDR3: CASRFLAEEGNEQFF

J: TRBJ1-5
size: -
D: -
V: TRBV6-1
DNA: TGTGCCAGCAGTGAAGCGCTGGGGGTCCGGCCCCAGCATTTT
CDR3: CASSEALGVRPQHF

J: TRBJ2-1
size: -
D: -
V: TRBV21-1
DNA: TGTGCCAGCAGCAAAGGGATGGGACTAGCGCACACGAGCAGGGGCAATGAGCAGTTCTTC
CDR3: CASSKGMGLAHTSRGNEQFF

J: TRBJ1-2
size: -
D: -
V: TRBV28
DNA: TGTGCCAGCAGTACCCCCATGGGATGGCGGACGTCCGTGGTTGGTGGCTACACCTTC
CDR3: CASSTPMGWRTSVVGGYTF

J: TRBJ2-5
size: -
D: -
V: TRBV5-1
DNA: TGCGCCAGCAGCTTGGCGCCCCGGGGTCAAGAGACCCAGTACTTC
CDR3: CASSLAPRGQETQYF

J: TRBJ1-4
size: -
D: TRBD1
V: TRBV5-1
DNA: TGCGCCAGCAGCAGAATACAGGGGGCTAATGAAAAACTGTTTTTT
CDR3: CASSRIQGANEKLFF

J: TRBJ2-3
size: -
D: TRBD2
V: TRBV28
DNA: TGTGCCAGTTCACTAGCGGGAGAGACAGATACGCAGTATTTT
CDR3: CASSLAGETDTQYF

J: TRBJ1-5
size: few
D: TRBD1
V: TRBV5-8
DNA: TGTGCCAGCAGCTGGGGGACAGGGGGCGAACAGCCCCAGCATTTT
CDR3: CASSWGTGGEQPQHF

J: TRBJ2-1
size: -
D: -
V: TRBV20-1
DNA: TGCAGCGGCGGGGTACACAATGAGCAGTTCTTC
CDR3: CSGGVHNEQFF

J: TRBJ2-5
size: -
D: -
V: TRBV28
DNA: TGTGCCAGCAGTAGAGATCGGGAGACCCAGTACTTC
CDR3: CASSRDRETQYF

J: TRBJ1-5
size: -
D: -
V: TRBV28
DNA: TGTGCCAGCAGTTTGGGGAATCAGCCCCAGCATTTT
CDR3: CASSLGNQPQHF

J: TRBJ2-5
size: -
D: -
V: TRBV19
DNA: TGTGCCAGTATGGGGGGGACACACCAAGAGACCCAGTACTTC
CDR3: CASMGGTHQETQYF

J: TRBJ1-1
size: -
D: -
V: TRBV6-5
DNA: TGTGCCAGCAATAGGGTTGGTGGCACTGAAGCTTTCTTT
CDR3: CASNRVGGTEAFF

J: TRBJ2-7
size: -
D: TRBD2
V: TRBV28
DNA: TGTGCCAGCAGCCCAGCGGGGGTTACGAACGAGCAGTACTTC
CDR3: CASSPAGVTNEQYF

J: TRBJ2-7
size: -
D: -
V: TRBV28
DNA: TGTGCCAGCAGTTTTGGCGGAGCCTCCTACGAGCAGTACTTC
CDR3: CASSFGGASYEQYF

J: TRBJ2-5
size: -
D: TRBD2
V: TRBV27
DNA: TGTGCCATGTCAGGACTAGCGGGAGGGTACGAGACCCAGTACTTC
CDR3: CAMSGLAGGYETQYF

J: TRBJ1-4
size: once
D: -
V: TRBV7-2
DNA: TGTGCCAGCAGCCTGTCTTGGGGGCGGACTAATGAAAAACTGTTTTTT
CDR3: CASSLSWGRTNEKLFF

J: TRBJ2-2
size: -
D: TRBD1
V: TRBV6-1
DNA: TGTGCCAGCAGTCGGGGACAGGGTCACACCGGGGAGCTGTTTTTT
CDR3: CASSRGQGHTGELFF

J: TRBJ2-1
size: -
D: TRBD2
V: TRBV29-1
DNA: TGCAGCGTAGGAGCGGGAGTCTTATCTCAGAACAATGAGCAGTTCTTC
CDR3: CSVGAGVLSQNNEQFF

J: TRBJ2-5
size: -
D: -
V: TRBV7-8
DNA: TGTGCCAGCAGCATCAAACCGGGTCCCTACCGGGAGACCCAGTACTTC
CDR3: CASSIKPGPYRETQYF

J: TRBJ1-2
size: -
D: -
V: TRBV29-1
DNA: TGCAGCGTTGAGGTACAGGCCCGCTACACCTTC
CDR3: CSVEVQARYTF

J: TRBJ2-2
size: -
D: TRBD2
V: TRBV4-1
DNA: TGCGCCAGCAGCCAGGGACTAGCGGGAGTGTCAAGGACCGGGGAGCTGTTTTTT
CDR3: CASSQGLAGVSRTGELFF

J: TRBJ2-3
size: -
D: TRBD2
V: TRBV5-1
DNA: TGCGCCAGCAGCCCCGAACTAGCGGGCACAGATACGCAGTATTTT
CDR3: CASSPELAGTDTQYF

J: TRBJ2-3
size: -
D: -
V: TRBV9
DNA: TGTGCCAGCAGGCCTAGCGTAAGCACAGATACGCAGTATTTT
CDR3: CASRPSVSTDTQYF

J: TRBJ2-6
size: -
D: -
V: TRBV5-1
DNA: TGCGCCAGCAGCCCGGCAGTTGGGGCCAACGTCCTGACTTTC
CDR3: CASSPAVGANVLTF

J: TRBJ2-7
size: -
D: -
V: TRBV11-2
DNA: TGTGCCAGCAGCCCCGGGTGGGAGCAGTACTTC
CDR3: CASSPGWEQYF

J: TRBJ1-5
size: -
D: -
V: TRBV6-6
DNA: TGTGCCAGCAGTTACTCGGGGGGTTGGGGCAATCAGCCCCAGCATTTT
CDR3: CASSYSGGWGNQPQHF

J: TRBJ2-2
size: -
D: -
V: TRBV30
DNA: TGTGCCTGGAAATGGAAAGCCGGGGAGCTGTTTTTT
CDR3: CAWKWKAGELFF

J: TRBJ1-1
size: -
D: -
V: TRBV28
DNA: TGTGCCAGCACGACACGTTACCCTGAAGCTTTCTTT
CDR3: CASTTRYPEAFF

J: TRBJ2-3
size: -
D: -
V: TRBV5-1
DNA: TGCGCCAGGAGCTACACAGATACGCAGTATTTT
CDR3: CARSYTDTQYF

J: TRBJ2-5
size: -
D: -
V: TRBV7-2
DNA: TGTGCCAGCAGCTCCCACTATTCCGGGCTCCAAGAGACCCAGTACTTC
CDR3: CASSSHYSGLQETQYF

J: TRBJ1-5
size: -
D: -
V: TRBV28
DNA: TGTGCCAGCAGTCAAGGAGGCGTTGATCAGCCCCAGCATTTT
CDR3: CASSQGGVDQPQHF